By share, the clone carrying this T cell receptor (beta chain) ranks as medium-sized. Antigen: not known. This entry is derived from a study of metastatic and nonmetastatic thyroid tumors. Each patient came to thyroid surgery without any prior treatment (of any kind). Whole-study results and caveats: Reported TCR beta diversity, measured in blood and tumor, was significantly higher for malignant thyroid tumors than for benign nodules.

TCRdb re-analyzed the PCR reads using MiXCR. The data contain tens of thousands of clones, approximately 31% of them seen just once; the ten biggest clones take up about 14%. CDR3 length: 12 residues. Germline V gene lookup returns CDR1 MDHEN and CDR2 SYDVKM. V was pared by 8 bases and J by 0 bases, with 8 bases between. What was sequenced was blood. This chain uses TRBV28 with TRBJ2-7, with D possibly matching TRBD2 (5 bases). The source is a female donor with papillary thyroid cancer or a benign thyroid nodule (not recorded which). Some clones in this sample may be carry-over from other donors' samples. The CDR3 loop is CASEGSSYEQYF. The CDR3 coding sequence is TGTGCCAGCGAGGGAAGCTCCTACGAGCAGTACTTC.